This TCR beta chain emerged from a study of blood T cell repertoires in COVID-19. The germline V gene has CDR1 SGHRS and CDR2 YFSETQ. The CDR3 spans 15 residues. The V segment lost 4 bases and the J segment 5 bases; nucleotides outside the gene matches: 8. Donors in Cohort 3 counted as recovered after two negative PCRs, clearance, or symptom resolution. Some clones are missing from TCRdb's copy, which holds only in-frame ones; the method was immunoSEQ multiplex PCR. The profile shows some 300,000 clones, about 89% of them singletons. The chain is built from TRBV5-1 and TRBJ2-2; 7 positions match TRBD1. This TCR derives from a woman between 35 and 50 years old who had recovered from COVID-19. The material sequenced was PBMCs or T cells enriched from blood (not recorded which). The CDR3 DNA reads TGCGCCAGCAGCCACCGGGACAGACGAACCGGGGAGCTGTTTTTT. Residues: CASSHRDRRTGELFF.